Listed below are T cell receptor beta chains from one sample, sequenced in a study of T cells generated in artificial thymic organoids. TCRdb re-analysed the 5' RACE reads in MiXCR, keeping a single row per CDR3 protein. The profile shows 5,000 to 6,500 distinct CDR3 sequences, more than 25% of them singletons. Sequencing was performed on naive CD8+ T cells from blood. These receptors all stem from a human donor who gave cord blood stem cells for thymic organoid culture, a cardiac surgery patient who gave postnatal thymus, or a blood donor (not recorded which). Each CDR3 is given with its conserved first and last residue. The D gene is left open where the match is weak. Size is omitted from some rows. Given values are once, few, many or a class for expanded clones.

cdr3_aa: CASWTSGGSYEQYF; cdr3_nt: TGTGCCAGCTGGACTAGCGGGGGGTCCTACGAGCAGTACTTC; j_call: TRBJ2-7; d_call: TRBD2; clone_size: .; v_call: TRBV5-5
cdr3_aa: CASGRSGGTYNEQFF; cdr3_nt: TGTGCTAGTGGGAGAAGCGGGGGGACCTACAATGAGCAGTTCTTC; j_call: TRBJ2-1; d_call: TRBD2; clone_size: medium-sized; v_call: TRBV12-5
cdr3_aa: CATSTALDTDTQYF; cdr3_nt: TGTGCCACCAGCACCGCTCTCGACACAGATACGCAGTATTTT; j_call: TRBJ2-3; d_call: .; clone_size: few; v_call: TRBV15
cdr3_aa: CASSLGRDEQYF; cdr3_nt: TGCGCCAGCAGCCTGGGACGGGACGAGCAGTACTTC; j_call: TRBJ2-7; d_call: .; clone_size: large; v_call: TRBV4-1
cdr3_aa: CASSQSMTSGEQFF; cdr3_nt: TGCGCCAGCAGCCAATCGATGACTAGTGGTGAGCAGTTCTTC; j_call: TRBJ2-1; d_call: .; clone_size: medium-sized; v_call: TRBV4-1
cdr3_aa: CASSEAGRSNTGELFF; cdr3_nt: TGTGCCAGCAGTGAAGCGGGACGGTCGAACACCGGGGAGCTGTTTTTT; j_call: TRBJ2-2; d_call: .; clone_size: .; v_call: TRBV2
cdr3_aa: CASSLPPGLAKGEQYF; cdr3_nt: TGTGCCAGCAGCCTCCCCCCGGGACTAGCGAAGGGGGAGCAGTACTTC; j_call: TRBJ2-7; d_call: TRBD2; clone_size: medium-sized; v_call: TRBV28
cdr3_aa: CAGWSGYNSPLHF; cdr3_nt: TGTGCCGGGTGGAGTGGGTATAATTCACCCCTCCACTTT; j_call: TRBJ1-6; d_call: .; clone_size: .; v_call: TRBV19
cdr3_aa: CASSGLSSYNEQFF; cdr3_nt: TGTGCCAGCTCAGGACTGAGCTCCTACAATGAGCAGTTCTTC; j_call: TRBJ2-1; d_call: .; clone_size: few; v_call: TRBV18
cdr3_aa: CASSLGGTSSYEQYF; cdr3_nt: TGTGCCAGCAGTTTAGGTGGGACTAGCTCCTACGAGCAGTACTTC; j_call: TRBJ2-7; d_call: TRBD2; clone_size: few; v_call: TRBV27
cdr3_aa: CSVEDRGTYEQYF; cdr3_nt: TGCAGCGTTGAGGACAGGGGAACCTACGAGCAGTACTTC; j_call: TRBJ2-7; d_call: TRBD1; clone_size: medium-sized; v_call: TRBV29-1
cdr3_aa: CSVPGQGTEAFF; cdr3_nt: TGCAGCGTCCCTGGACAGGGCACTGAAGCTTTCTTT; j_call: TRBJ1-1; d_call: TRBD1; clone_size: few; v_call: TRBV29-1
cdr3_aa: CASSYIAGGADTQYF; cdr3_nt: TGTGCCAGCAGCTATATAGCGGGGGGAGCGGATACGCAGTATTTT; j_call: TRBJ2-3; d_call: TRBD2; clone_size: .; v_call: TRBV7-8
cdr3_aa: CASSINRDRETDTQYF; cdr3_nt: TGTGCCAGCAGCATAAACCGGGACAGGGAGACAGATACGCAGTATTTT; j_call: TRBJ2-3; d_call: TRBD1; clone_size: few; v_call: TRBV7-9
cdr3_aa: CASSWGQVQHF; cdr3_nt: TGTGCCAGCAGTTGGGGACAGGTCCAGCATTTT; j_call: TRBJ1-5; d_call: TRBD1; clone_size: medium-sized; v_call: TRBV12-3/TRBV12-4
cdr3_aa: CASSDRQGMNTEAFF; cdr3_nt: TGTGCCAGCAGCGACCGACAGGGGATGAACACTGAAGCTTTCTTT; j_call: TRBJ1-1; d_call: TRBD1; clone_size: medium-sized; v_call: TRBV7-9
cdr3_aa: CASSARGWSYDEQFF; cdr3_nt: TGTGCCAGTAGCGCAAGGGGTTGGTCCTACGATGAGCAGTTCTTC; j_call: TRBJ2-1; d_call: .; clone_size: .; v_call: TRBV19
cdr3_aa: CAGSEMTGNYEQYF; cdr3_nt: TGTGCCGGCAGTGAAATGACAGGGAACTACGAGCAGTACTTC; j_call: TRBJ2-7; d_call: TRBD1; clone_size: .; v_call: TRBV10-3
cdr3_aa: CASSQERNNEQFF; cdr3_nt: TGCGCCAGCAGCCAAGAACGGAACAATGAGCAGTTCTTC; j_call: TRBJ2-1; d_call: .; clone_size: medium-sized; v_call: TRBV4-1
cdr3_aa: CASSKSDTGPNYGYTF; cdr3_nt: TGTGCCAGCAGTAAATCCGACACAGGGCCTAACTATGGCTACACCTTC; j_call: TRBJ1-2; d_call: .; clone_size: medium-sized; v_call: TRBV6-1
cdr3_aa: CASSLSHVYEQYF; cdr3_nt: TGTGCCAGCAGCTTGAGTCACGTATACGAGCAGTACTTC; j_call: TRBJ2-7; d_call: .; clone_size: .; v_call: TRBV5-5
cdr3_aa: CASSSYRTDTQYF; cdr3_nt: TGCGCCAGCAGCTCCTATCGCACGGATACGCAGTATTTT; j_call: TRBJ2-3; d_call: .; clone_size: .; v_call: TRBV5-1
cdr3_aa: CASSYQGLAVDTQYF; cdr3_nt: TGTGCCAGCAGTTACCAGGGACTAGCGGTAGATACGCAGTATTTT; j_call: TRBJ2-3; d_call: TRBD2; clone_size: .; v_call: TRBV6-5
cdr3_aa: CSALWGSAYEQYF; cdr3_nt: TGCAGTGCCCTCTGGGGGAGCGCCTACGAGCAGTACTTC; j_call: TRBJ2-7; d_call: .; clone_size: .; v_call: TRBV20-1
cdr3_aa: CASSPGGGPRSGFF; cdr3_nt: TGTGCCAGCAGCCCCGGGGGGGGCCCCCGGAGTGGTTTCTTT; j_call: TRBJ1-1; d_call: .; clone_size: medium-sized; v_call: TRBV7-9
cdr3_aa: CASSQDMLIGELFF; cdr3_nt: TGTGCCAGCAGCCAAGATATGCTCATCGGGGAGCTGTTTTTT; j_call: TRBJ2-2; d_call: .; clone_size: few; v_call: TRBV4-2
cdr3_aa: CASSKTTGETQYF; cdr3_nt: TGTGCCAGCAGCAAAACGACCGGAGAGACCCAGTACTTC; j_call: TRBJ2-5; d_call: .; clone_size: few; v_call: TRBV11-1
cdr3_aa: CASSQLTGAVRDTEAFF; cdr3_nt: TGTGCCAGCAGCCAACTTACAGGCGCCGTTCGGGACACTGAAGCTTTCTTT; j_call: TRBJ1-1; d_call: .; clone_size: medium-sized; v_call: TRBV7-9
cdr3_aa: CASSQDVNVEQFF; cdr3_nt: TGTGCCAGCAGCCAAGATGTGAATGTGGAGCAGTTCTTC; j_call: TRBJ2-1; d_call: .; clone_size: .; v_call: TRBV4-2
cdr3_aa: CASSSAYGYEQYF; cdr3_nt: TGTGCCAGCAGCTCAGCTTACGGGTACGAGCAGTACTTC; j_call: TRBJ2-7; d_call: .; clone_size: .; v_call: TRBV5-4
cdr3_aa: CSARLRQGVDQPQHF; cdr3_nt: TGCAGTGCTAGATTGAGACAGGGGGTCGATCAGCCCCAGCATTTT; j_call: TRBJ1-5; d_call: TRBD1; clone_size: .; v_call: TRBV20-1
cdr3_aa: CASKGQGQEKLFF; cdr3_nt: TGTGCCAGCAAGGGACAGGGACAGGAAAAACTGTTTTTT; j_call: TRBJ1-4; d_call: TRBD1; clone_size: .; v_call: TRBV27
cdr3_aa: CASSESGEEQYF; cdr3_nt: TGCGCCAGCAGTGAGTCTGGGGAAGAGCAGTACTTC; j_call: TRBJ2-7; d_call: .; clone_size: few; v_call: TRBV10-1
cdr3_aa: CASSGNRAYTDTQYF; cdr3_nt: TGTGCCAGCAGCGGTAACCGGGCCTACACAGATACGCAGTATTTT; j_call: TRBJ2-3; d_call: .; clone_size: medium-sized; v_call: TRBV21-1
cdr3_aa: CASSYSGTGGYEQYF; cdr3_nt: TGTGCCAGCAGTTACTCGGGGACAGGGGGGTACGAGCAGTACTTC; j_call: TRBJ2-7; d_call: TRBD1; clone_size: medium-sized; v_call: TRBV6-5
cdr3_aa: CASSLEGQGAFTGELFF; cdr3_nt: TGCGCCAGCAGCTTGGAAGGACAGGGGGCATTTACCGGGGAGCTGTTTTTT; j_call: TRBJ2-2; d_call: TRBD1; clone_size: medium-sized; v_call: TRBV5-1
cdr3_aa: CASSFTAVYNEQFF; cdr3_nt: TGTGCCAGCAGTTTCACAGCGGTCTACAATGAGCAGTTCTTC; j_call: TRBJ2-1; d_call: .; clone_size: .; v_call: TRBV27
cdr3_aa: CASSLVPGLLDTIYF; cdr3_nt: TGTGCCAGCAGCTTGGTACCAGGGTTATTAGACACCATATATTTT; j_call: TRBJ1-3; d_call: .; clone_size: .; v_call: TRBV5-4
cdr3_aa: CASSITHLDEQYF; cdr3_nt: TGTGCCAGTAGTATAACACATCTGGACGAGCAGTACTTC; j_call: TRBJ2-7; d_call: .; clone_size: few; v_call: TRBV19
cdr3_aa: CASKNTRLAGDTQYF; cdr3_nt: TGTGCCAGCAAGAATACCCGACTAGCAGGAGATACGCAGTATTTT; j_call: TRBJ2-3; d_call: TRBD2; clone_size: .; v_call: TRBV7-9
cdr3_aa: CASSQVQTYEQYF; cdr3_nt: TGCGCCAGCAGCCAAGTACAGACCTACGAGCAGTACTTC; j_call: TRBJ2-7; d_call: .; clone_size: medium-sized; v_call: TRBV4-1
cdr3_aa: CASVDGDTQYF; cdr3_nt: TGCGCCAGCGTCGACGGGGACACGCAGTATTTT; j_call: TRBJ2-3; d_call: .; clone_size: .; v_call: TRBV5-1
cdr3_aa: CASSQDQTSGSGSYNEQFF; cdr3_nt: TGTGCCAGCAGCCAAGATCAGACTAGCGGGAGTGGTTCCTACAATGAGCAGTTCTTC; j_call: TRBJ2-1; d_call: TRBD2; clone_size: .; v_call: TRBV14
cdr3_aa: CASSPGLAGTGEQYF; cdr3_nt: TGTGCCAGCAGTCCCGGACTAGCGGGGACCGGGGAGCAGTACTTC; j_call: TRBJ2-7; d_call: TRBD2; clone_size: few; v_call: TRBV28
cdr3_aa: CASSQEILAGGPKDTQYF; cdr3_nt: TGTGCCAGCAGCCAGGAAATCTTAGCGGGGGGGCCAAAAGATACGCAGTATTTT; j_call: TRBJ2-3; d_call: TRBD2; clone_size: once; v_call: TRBV3-1
cdr3_aa: CASSRTSTDTQYF; cdr3_nt: TGCGCCAGCAGCCGGACGAGCACAGATACGCAGTATTTT; j_call: TRBJ2-3; d_call: .; clone_size: .; v_call: TRBV4-1
cdr3_aa: CASSLDRAQYF; cdr3_nt: TGCGCCAGCAGCTTGGACAGGGCCCAGTACTTC; j_call: TRBJ2-7; d_call: .; clone_size: medium-sized; v_call: TRBV5-1
cdr3_aa: CASSLLTSGGTGNIQYF; cdr3_nt: TGTGCCAGCAGTTTATTGACTAGCGGGGGGACTGGGAACATTCAGTACTTC; j_call: TRBJ2-4; d_call: TRBD2; clone_size: .; v_call: TRBV27
cdr3_aa: CSVEGLGSQETQYF; cdr3_nt: TGCAGCGTTGAGGGTTTGGGCTCACAAGAGACCCAGTACTTC; j_call: TRBJ2-5; d_call: .; clone_size: .; v_call: TRBV29-1
cdr3_aa: CSVGEGFGYGYTF; cdr3_nt: TGCAGCGTTGGAGAGGGGTTCGGCTATGGCTACACCTTC; j_call: TRBJ1-2; d_call: .; clone_size: .; v_call: TRBV29-1
cdr3_aa: CASGLSIFDRGPMNTEAFF; cdr3_nt: TGTGCTAGTGGTTTGTCGATCTTCGACAGGGGGCCGATGAACACTGAAGCTTTCTTT; j_call: TRBJ1-1; d_call: TRBD1; clone_size: medium-sized; v_call: TRBV12-5
cdr3_aa: CASRSRDRGWEETQYF; cdr3_nt: TGTGCCAGCAGGTCCCGGGACAGGGGTTGGGAAGAGACCCAGTACTTC; j_call: TRBJ2-5; d_call: TRBD1; clone_size: .; v_call: TRBV12-3/TRBV12-4
cdr3_aa: CASSDSSGRALHEQFF; cdr3_nt: TGTGCCAGCAGTGACTCTAGCGGGAGGGCCCTCCATGAGCAGTTCTTC; j_call: TRBJ2-1; d_call: TRBD2; clone_size: few; v_call: TRBV6-1
cdr3_aa: CASSYGTASYNEQFF; cdr3_nt: TGTGCCAGCAGTTACGGGACGGCCTCCTACAATGAGCAGTTCTTC; j_call: TRBJ2-1; d_call: .; clone_size: .; v_call: TRBV6-2/TRBV6-3
cdr3_aa: CASSLKQRTLNTEAFF; cdr3_nt: TGTGCCAGCAGCTTGAAACAGCGGACCCTGAACACTGAAGCTTTCTTT; j_call: TRBJ1-1; d_call: .; clone_size: medium-sized; v_call: TRBV7-9
cdr3_aa: CSGLSGGARETQYF; cdr3_nt: TGCAGCGGACTTAGCGGGGGGGCACGAGAGACCCAGTACTTC; j_call: TRBJ2-5; d_call: TRBD2; clone_size: medium-sized; v_call: TRBV29-1
cdr3_aa: CASSLTPAGPGELFF; cdr3_nt: TGTGCCAGCAGCCTAACCCCCGCAGGGCCCGGGGAGCTGTTTTTT; j_call: TRBJ2-2; d_call: .; clone_size: few; v_call: TRBV11-3
cdr3_aa: CASTDLSQGRTGELFF; cdr3_nt: TGTGCCAGCACAGATTTAAGTCAGGGGAGGACCGGGGAGCTGTTTTTT; j_call: TRBJ2-2; d_call: .; clone_size: few; v_call: TRBV9
cdr3_aa: CASSLLLAGVKSETQYF; cdr3_nt: TGTGCCAGCAGCTTGTTACTAGCGGGAGTCAAATCAGAGACCCAGTACTTC; j_call: TRBJ2-5; d_call: TRBD2; clone_size: few; v_call: TRBV5-5
cdr3_aa: CASSQEGVGTEAFF; cdr3_nt: TGCGCCAGCAGCCAAGAGGGGGTAGGGACTGAAGCTTTCTTT; j_call: TRBJ1-1; d_call: .; clone_size: .; v_call: TRBV4-3